This paragraph covers one T cell receptor beta chain sequence. No fewer than 6 million PBMCs went into each sample. The V gene end was trimmed by 6 bases and the J gene end by 1 base; junction bases not matched to a gene: 5. The CDR3 spans 14 residues. Looked up from germline, CDR1 is MNHNY and CDR2 is SVGAGI (reference sequence). This sample was taken from a study of blood T cells in healthy people across ages. It was with a sample-barcoded 5' primer and a J-beta primer mix that a second PCR of roughly 7 to 12 cycles was run. TCRdb re-analysed the 5' RACE reads in MiXCR, keeping a single row per CDR3 protein. The sample holds over 500,000 distinct CDR3 sequences, about 27% seen once. A further study also used this sample, focusing on T cells of mothers and their children. From that paper: All extracted RNA went into cDNA synthesis, roughly 1.5 ug per 15 ul. Reads recorded for TCR beta CDR3 numbered over 8.5 million per mother and roughly 2.7 million per child.

The clonotype originates from a boy between 2 and 15 years old in good health. Material: blood. The rearrangement joins TRBV6-6 to TRBJ1-1; TRBD1 matches 7 bases. DNA for the CDR3: TGTGCCAGCAGCAACAGGGGCAAGAACACTGAAGCTTTCTTT. Translated, it gives CASSNRGKNTEAFF.